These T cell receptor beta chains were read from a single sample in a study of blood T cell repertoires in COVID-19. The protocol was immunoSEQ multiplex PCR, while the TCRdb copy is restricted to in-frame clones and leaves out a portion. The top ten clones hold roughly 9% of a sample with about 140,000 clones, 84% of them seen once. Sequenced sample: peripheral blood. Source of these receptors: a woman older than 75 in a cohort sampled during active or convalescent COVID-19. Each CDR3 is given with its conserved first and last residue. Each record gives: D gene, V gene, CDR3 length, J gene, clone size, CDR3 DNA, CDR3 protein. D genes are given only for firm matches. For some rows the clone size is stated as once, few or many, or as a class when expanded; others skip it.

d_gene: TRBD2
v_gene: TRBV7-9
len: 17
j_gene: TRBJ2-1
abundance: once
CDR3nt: TGTGCCAGTTCGAAGGGGCTAGCGGGGGGTCTGATCGATGAGCAGTTCTTC
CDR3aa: CASSKGLAGGLIDEQFF

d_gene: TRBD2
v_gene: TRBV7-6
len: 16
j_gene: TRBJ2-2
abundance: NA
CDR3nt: TGTGCCAGCAGCTTTCAAGCGGGGGCCAACACCGGGGAGCTGTTTTTT
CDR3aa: CASSFQAGANTGELFF

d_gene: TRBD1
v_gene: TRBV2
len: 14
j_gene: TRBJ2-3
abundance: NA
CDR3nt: TGTGCCAGTTCCAAATACGACAGGGGATATACGCAGTATTTT
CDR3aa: CASSKYDRGYTQYF

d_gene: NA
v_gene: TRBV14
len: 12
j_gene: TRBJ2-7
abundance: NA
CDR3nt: TGTGCCAGCAGCCAAGGTCTCCTGGAGCAGTACTTC
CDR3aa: CASSQGLLEQYF

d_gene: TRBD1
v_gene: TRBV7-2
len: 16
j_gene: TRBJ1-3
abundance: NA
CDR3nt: TGTGCCAGCAGCGCAGGGACAGGGGGTACTGGAAACACCATATATTTT
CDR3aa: CASSAGTGGTGNTIYF

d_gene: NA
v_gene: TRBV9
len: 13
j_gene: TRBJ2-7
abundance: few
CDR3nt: TGTGCCAGCGGAGGCGGAGGTTGGGACGAGCAGTACTTC
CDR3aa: CASGGGGWDEQYF

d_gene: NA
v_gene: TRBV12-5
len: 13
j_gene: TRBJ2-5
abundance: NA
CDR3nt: TGTGCTAGCACGGCGGGTTCGATAGAGACCCAGTACTTC
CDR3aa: CASTAGSIETQYF

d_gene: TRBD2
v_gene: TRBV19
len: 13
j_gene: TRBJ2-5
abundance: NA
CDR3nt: TGTGCCAGTAAAGCGGGGACCGAAGAGACCCAGTACTTC
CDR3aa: CASKAGTEETQYF

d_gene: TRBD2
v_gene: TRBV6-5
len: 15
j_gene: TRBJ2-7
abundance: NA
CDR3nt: TGTGCCAGCAGCGTCGGGGGGACGGGCTCCTACGAGCAGTACTTC
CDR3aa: CASSVGGTGSYEQYF

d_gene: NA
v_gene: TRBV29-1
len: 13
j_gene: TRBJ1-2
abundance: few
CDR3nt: TGCAGCGTTTCTACACTTACAGGGCACGGCTACACCTTC
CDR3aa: CSVSTLTGHGYTF

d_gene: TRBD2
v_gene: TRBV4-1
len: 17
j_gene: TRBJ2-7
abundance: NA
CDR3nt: TGCGCCAGCAGTCCCCTAGCGGGGGTCATCAGCTCCTACGAGCAGTACTTC
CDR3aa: CASSPLAGVISSYEQYF

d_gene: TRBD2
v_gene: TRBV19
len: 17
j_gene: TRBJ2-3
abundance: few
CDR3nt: TGTGCCAGTAGTATCACTAGCGGGGGGGCCTGGCCAGATACGCAGTATTTT
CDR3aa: CASSITSGGAWPDTQYF

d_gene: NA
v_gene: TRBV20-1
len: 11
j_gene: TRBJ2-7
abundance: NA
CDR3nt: TGCAGTGCTGTCAGAAGCTACGAGCAGTACTTC
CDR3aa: CSAVRSYEQYF

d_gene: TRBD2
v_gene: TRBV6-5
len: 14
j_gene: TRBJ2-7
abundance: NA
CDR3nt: TGTGCCAGCAAGCAACAGGCTAGCGGGGACGAGCAGTACTTC
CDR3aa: CASKQQASGDEQYF

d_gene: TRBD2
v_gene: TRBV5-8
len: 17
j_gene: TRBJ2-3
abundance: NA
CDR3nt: TGTGCCAGCAGTGGACTAGCGGGGGGGTATGGCACAGATACGCAGTATTTT
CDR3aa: CASSGLAGGYGTDTQYF

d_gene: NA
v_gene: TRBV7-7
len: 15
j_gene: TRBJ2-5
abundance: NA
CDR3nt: TGTGCTAGCAGCTTAAATACGGGATCTAGGGAGACCCAGTACTTC
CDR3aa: CASSLNTGSRETQYF

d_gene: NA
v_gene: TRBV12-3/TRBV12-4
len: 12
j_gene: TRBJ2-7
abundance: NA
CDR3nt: TGTGCCAGCACCCCCGGCCCAGGAGAGCAGTACTTC
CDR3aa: CASTPGPGEQYF

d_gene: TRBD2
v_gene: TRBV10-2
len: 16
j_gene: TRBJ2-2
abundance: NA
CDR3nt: TGCGCCAGCAGACTAGCGGGGGGGCGGGACACCGGGGAGCTGTTTTTT
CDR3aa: CASRLAGGRDTGELFF

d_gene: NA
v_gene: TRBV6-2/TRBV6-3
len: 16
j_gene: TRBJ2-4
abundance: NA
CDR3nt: TGTGCCAGCAGTTACTCCAGGGCAGAGACCAAAAACATTCAGTACTTC
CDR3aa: CASSYSRAETKNIQYF

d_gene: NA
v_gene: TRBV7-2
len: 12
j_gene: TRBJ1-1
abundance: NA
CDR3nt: TGTGCCAGCAGCTCAGTTATATGGGAAGCTTTCTTT
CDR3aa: CASSSVIWEAFF

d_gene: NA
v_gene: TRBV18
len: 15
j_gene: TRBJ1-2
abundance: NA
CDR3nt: TGTGCCAGCTCATCAACTAGAGACAGGCACTATGGCTACACCTTC
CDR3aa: CASSSTRDRHYGYTF

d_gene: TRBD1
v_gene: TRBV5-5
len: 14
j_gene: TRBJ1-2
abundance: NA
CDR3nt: TGTGCCAGCAGACCTAGCCAGGGGGCGTGGGGCTACACCTTC
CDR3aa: CASRPSQGAWGYTF

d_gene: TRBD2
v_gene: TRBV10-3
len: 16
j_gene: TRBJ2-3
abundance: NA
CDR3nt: TGTGCCATCAGTGAGGTGTTGCGGGGGGGCACAGATACGCAGTATTTT
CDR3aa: CAISEVLRGGTDTQYF

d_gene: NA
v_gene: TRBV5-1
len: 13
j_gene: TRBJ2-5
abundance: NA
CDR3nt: TGCGCCAGCAGCTTCGTAGGGGAAGAGACCCAGTACTTC
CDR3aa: CASSFVGEETQYF

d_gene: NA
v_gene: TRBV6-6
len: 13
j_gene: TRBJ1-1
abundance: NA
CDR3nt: TGTGCCAGCACCTGGGAGGGGGTCGCTGAAGCTTTCTTT
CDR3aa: CASTWEGVAEAFF

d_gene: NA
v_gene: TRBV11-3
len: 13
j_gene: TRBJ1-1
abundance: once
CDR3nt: TGTGCCAGCAGCCGCGGGGCCACCACTGAAGCTTTCTTT
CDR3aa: CASSRGATTEAFF

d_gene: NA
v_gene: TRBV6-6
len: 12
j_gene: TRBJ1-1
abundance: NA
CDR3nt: TGTGCCAGCAGCCCGAGGGAGACTGAAGCTTTCTTT
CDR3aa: CASSPRETEAFF

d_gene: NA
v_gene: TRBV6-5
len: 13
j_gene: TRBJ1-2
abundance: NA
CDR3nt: TGTGCCAGCATTACGACAGCCTCCTATGGCTACACCTTC
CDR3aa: CASITTASYGYTF

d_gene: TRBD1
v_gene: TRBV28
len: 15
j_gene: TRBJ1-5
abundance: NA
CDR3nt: TGTGCCAGCAGCCCAGGGACAGTCCACAATCAGCCCCAGCATTTT
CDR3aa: CASSPGTVHNQPQHF

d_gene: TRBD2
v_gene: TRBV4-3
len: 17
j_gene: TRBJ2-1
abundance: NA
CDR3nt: TGCGCCAGCAGCGCCGACGGCGCGGGGGGGCTTGGCAATGAGCAGTTCTTC
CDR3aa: CASSADGAGGLGNEQFF

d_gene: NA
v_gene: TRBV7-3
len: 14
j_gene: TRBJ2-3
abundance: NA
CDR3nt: TGTGCCAGCAGCCGGGCGGGGTACACAGATACGCAGTATTTT
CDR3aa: CASSRAGYTDTQYF

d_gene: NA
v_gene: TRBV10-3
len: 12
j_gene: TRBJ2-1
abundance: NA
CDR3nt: TGTGCCATCAGTGAGTCGTCGAATGAGCAGTTCTTC
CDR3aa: CAISESSNEQFF

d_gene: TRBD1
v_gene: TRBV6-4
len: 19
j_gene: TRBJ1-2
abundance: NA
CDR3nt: TGTGCCAGCGACCTATTAATTACCCCCGACCGGGACAGGGGCAGTGGCTACACCTTC
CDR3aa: CASDLLITPDRDRGSGYTF

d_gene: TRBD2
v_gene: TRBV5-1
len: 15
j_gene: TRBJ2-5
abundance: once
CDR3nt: TGCGCCAGCAGCCACAGCGGGGGGCCATGGGAGACCCAGTACTTC
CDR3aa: CASSHSGGPWETQYF

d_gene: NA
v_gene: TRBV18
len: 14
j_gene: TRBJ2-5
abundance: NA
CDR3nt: TGTGCCAGCTCACCCGGACAGACCCAAGAGACCCAGTACTTC
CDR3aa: CASSPGQTQETQYF

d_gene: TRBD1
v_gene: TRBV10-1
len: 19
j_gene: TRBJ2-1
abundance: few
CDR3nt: TGCGCCAGCCGCACTGCATCCTCATCGGACAGGGCCTCCTACAATGAGCAGTTCTTC
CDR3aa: CASRTASSSDRASYNEQFF

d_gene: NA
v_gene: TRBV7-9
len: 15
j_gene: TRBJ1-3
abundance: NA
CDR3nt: TGTGCCAGCAGCCTTACTACAGGGCCTGGAAACACCATATATTTT
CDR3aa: CASSLTTGPGNTIYF

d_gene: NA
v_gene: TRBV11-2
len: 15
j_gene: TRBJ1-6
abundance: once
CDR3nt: TGTGCCAGCAGCCAACAGGGATCCTATAATTCACCCCTCCACTTT
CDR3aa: CASSQQGSYNSPLHF

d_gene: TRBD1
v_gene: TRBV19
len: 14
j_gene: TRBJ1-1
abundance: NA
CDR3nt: TGTGCCAGTAGTGGGGGACAGGGGGACACTGAAGCTTTCTTT
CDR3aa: CASSGGQGDTEAFF

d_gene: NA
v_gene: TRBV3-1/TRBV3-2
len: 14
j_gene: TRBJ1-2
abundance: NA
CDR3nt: TGTGCCAGCAGCAACCGACAGGTTCACTATGGCTACACCTTC
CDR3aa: CASSNRQVHYGYTF

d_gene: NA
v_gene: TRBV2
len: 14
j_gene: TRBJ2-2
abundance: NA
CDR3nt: TGTGCCAGCAGTGAAAATCTCCCCACCGGGGAGCTGTTTTTT
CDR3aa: CASSENLPTGELFF

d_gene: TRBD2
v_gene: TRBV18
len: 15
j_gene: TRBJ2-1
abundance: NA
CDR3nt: TGTGCCAGCTCACCACAGCGGGGGCCTGGGGATGAGCAGTTCTTC
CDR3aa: CASSPQRGPGDEQFF

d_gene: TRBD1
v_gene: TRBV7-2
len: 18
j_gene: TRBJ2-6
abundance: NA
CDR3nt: TGTGCCAGCATAGGGTGGGGGACAGGGGTACCCGGGGCCAACGTCCTGGCTTTC
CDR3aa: CASIGWGTGVPGANVLAF

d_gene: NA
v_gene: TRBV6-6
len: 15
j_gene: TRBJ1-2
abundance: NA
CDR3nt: TGTGCCAGCAGTTACTCGAGCGGGGTTAGCTATGGCTACACCTTC
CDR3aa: CASSYSSGVSYGYTF

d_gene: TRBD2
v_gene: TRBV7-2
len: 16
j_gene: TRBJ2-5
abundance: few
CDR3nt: TGTGCCAGCAGCCCGAGACTAGCGGAGCCGAAAGAGACCCAGTACTTC
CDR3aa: CASSPRLAEPKETQYF

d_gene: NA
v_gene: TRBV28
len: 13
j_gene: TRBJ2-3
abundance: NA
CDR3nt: TGTGCCAGCAGTTTTGTCGGCACAGATACGCAGTATTTT
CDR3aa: CASSFVGTDTQYF

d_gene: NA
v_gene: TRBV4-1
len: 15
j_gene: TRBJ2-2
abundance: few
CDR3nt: TGCGCCAGCAGCCAAGCATCTTTGGACTTTGGGGAGCTGTTTTTT
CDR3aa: CASSQASLDFGELFF

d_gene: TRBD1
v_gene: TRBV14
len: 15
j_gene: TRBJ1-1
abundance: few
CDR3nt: TGTGCCAGCAGCCAAGATGACAGGGCTAACACTGAAGCTTTCTTT
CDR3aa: CASSQDDRANTEAFF

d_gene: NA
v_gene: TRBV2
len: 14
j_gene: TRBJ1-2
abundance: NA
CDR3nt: TGTGCCAGCCAGGCCCACGGGGGAGAGGAGAGCTACACCTTC
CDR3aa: CASQAHGGEESYTF

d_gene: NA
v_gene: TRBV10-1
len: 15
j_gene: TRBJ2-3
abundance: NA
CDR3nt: TGCGCCAGCAGTGATTCCAGGACTAGCACAGATACGCAGTATTTT
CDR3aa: CASSDSRTSTDTQYF

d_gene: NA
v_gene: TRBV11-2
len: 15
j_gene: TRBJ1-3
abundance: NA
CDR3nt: TGTGCCAGCAGCCCTCTGGTCAGCTCTGGAAACACCATATATTTT
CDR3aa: CASSPLVSSGNTIYF

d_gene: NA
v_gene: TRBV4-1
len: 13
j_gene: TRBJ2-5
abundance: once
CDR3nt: TGCGCCAGCAGCCTTCAGGGTTACGAGACCCAGTACTTC
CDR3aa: CASSLQGYETQYF

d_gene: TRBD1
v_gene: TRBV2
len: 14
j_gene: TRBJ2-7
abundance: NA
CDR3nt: TGTGCCAGCAGGGAGGACAGGGGCGGTCACGAGCAGTACTTC
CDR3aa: CASREDRGGHEQYF

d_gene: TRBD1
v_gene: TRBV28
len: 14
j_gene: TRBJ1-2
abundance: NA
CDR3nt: TGTGCCAGCAGTTTGGACAGGGAAATTTATGGCTACACCTTC
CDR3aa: CASSLDREIYGYTF

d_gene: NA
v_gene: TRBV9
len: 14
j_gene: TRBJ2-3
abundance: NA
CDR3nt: TGTGCCAGCAGCGTAGTACTGAGCACAGATACGCAGTATTTT
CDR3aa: CASSVVLSTDTQYF